These 12 T cell receptor beta chains were all obtained from the same sample, sequenced in a study of OX40 agonist ivuxolimab in advanced cancers. Assay used: immunoSEQ multiplex PCR; TCRdb lists only in-frame clones, some missing. This sample yields tens of thousands of clones, of which around 89% are seen a single time; roughly 25% belongs to the top ten. This sample comprised CD4+ or CD8+ T cells sorted from blood, obtained in a trial of the OX40 agonist ivuxolimab. The receptors stem from an adult with an advanced solid tumor such as melanoma, head and neck, liver or kidney cancer.

This clone was counted once. This rearrangement joins TRBV9 to TRBJ2-7; D unclear. Trimming cost V 0 bases and J 7 bases, with 14 bases left between them. CDR1 is SGDLS and CDR2 is YYNGEE in the germline V gene. The CDR3 is 14 amino acids. As DNA, the CDR3 is TGTGCCAGCAGCGTAGCTACCTCGGGTAGTGAGCAGTACTTC. Translated: CASSVATSGSEQYF.

The rearrangement joins TRBV28 to TRBJ1-4; the D gene is possibly TRBD1 (5 bases). Trimming stripped 5 bases from V and 8 bases from J, with 18 bases between. Germline CDR1 is MDHEN and CDR2 is SYDVKM. The CDR3 sequence is 15 residues long. CDR3 amino acids: CASSLPRREGEKLFF. The CDR3 DNA sequence: TGTGCCAGCAGTCTTCCCCGCAGGGAGGGGGAAAAACTGTTTTTT.

J is TRBJ2-1 and V is TRBV9; no clear D gene. This CDR3 has 14 residues. Trimming pared 4 bases from V and 0 bases from J, leaving 8 bases between. The V gene's germline CDR1 is SGDLS and CDR2 YYNGEE. This CDR3 is CASSPPSSYNEQFF. The CDR3 DNA is TGTGCCAGCAGCCCCCCAAGCTCCTACAATGAGCAGTTCTTC.

This chain links TRBV5-5 with TRBJ1-4, with 9 bases lining up with TRBD1. CDR1 is SGHKS and CDR2 is YYEKEE in the germline V gene (reference sequence). Trimming cost V 3 bases and J 8 bases; bases outside gene matches: 8. The CDR3 covers 15 residues. The CDR3: CASSSSTGGGEKLFF. DNA of the CDR3: TGTGCCAGCAGCTCTTCGACAGGGGGAGGCGAAAAACTGTTTTTT. Supplemented by reference TRBV5-5 and TRBJ1-4, the full variable domain reads DAGVTQSPTHLIKTRGQQVTLRCSPISGHKSVSWYQQVLGQGPQFIFQYYEKEERGRGNFPDRFSARQFPNYSSELNVNALLLGDSALYLCASSSSTGGGEKLFFGSGTQLSVL.

This chain links TRBV21-1 with TRBJ1-5. TRBV21-1 is described as a pseudogene. This CDR3 has 18 amino acids. The CDR3 here is CASIKIGTWSYSNQPQHF. DNA for the CDR3: TGTGCCAGCATCAAAATTGGAACTTGGTCCTATAGCAATCAGCCCCAGCATTTT.

J is TRBJ2-1 and V is TRBV30; no clear D gene. In germline, CDR1 is GTSNPN, CDR2 SVGIG (reference sequence). The V end was cut by 3 bases, the J end by 6 bases, with 12 bases between. This CDR3 comprises 13 residues. The DNA of the CDR3 is TGTGCCTGGAGCAGTGGTCTCTTCAATGAGCAGTTCTTC. It codes for CAWSSGLFNEQFF.

The rearrangement joins TRBV14 to TRBJ2-7; possibly TRBD1 for D (7 bases). This CDR3 has 15 amino acids. The V end was cut by 1 base, the J end by 1 base, with 11 bases between. The germline gives CDR1 SGHDN, CDR2 FVKESK. The CDR3 loop is CASSQGRGLSYEQYF. The DNA for the CDR3 is TGTGCCAGCAGCCAAGGGAGGGGGCTTTCCTACGAGCAGTACTTC.

The gene calls are TRBV10-3 and TRBJ2-7, with TRBD2 as a possible D gene (6 bases). Trimming removed 2 bases at V and 3 bases at J, with 11 bases between. This CDR3 is 14 amino acids long. The germline V gene has CDR1 ENHRY and CDR2 SYGVKD. The CDR3 DNA sequence: TGTGCCATCAGTGAGGTCGGCGGGGACTACGAGCAGTACTTC. Translated, it gives CAISEVGGDYEQYF.

V is TRBV7-9 and J is TRBJ1-1; tentatively, D is TRBD1 (6 bases). The length of the CDR3 is 14 residues. Trimming removed 5 bases from V and 2 bases from J, with 12 bases in between. Per the germline V gene, CDR1 is SEHNR and CDR2 is FQNEAQ (reference sequence). CDR3 sequence reads: CASSPWDTNTEAFF. Here the CDR3 DNA reads TGTGCCAGCAGCCCATGGGACACCAACACTGAAGCTTTCTTT.

The rearrangement links TRBV27 to TRBJ2-1; 8 bases line up with TRBD2. Germline V lookup: CDR1 MNHEY, CDR2 SMNVEV (reference sequence). The CDR3 sequence is 15 residues long. V lost 6 bases to trimming and J lost 5 bases; unmatched junction nucleotides: 9. CDR3 region: CASRDSSGIHNEQFF. The CDR3 DNA reads TGTGCCAGCAGGGACAGTAGCGGGATACACAATGAGCAGTTCTTC.

The rearrangement uses TRBV15 and TRBJ1-1; 7 bases are a match to TRBD1. J lost 7 bases, V lost 4 bases, and 6 bases had no gene match. CDR3 length: 13 amino acids. From germline, CDR1 is LNHNV and CDR2 YYDKDF (reference sequence). In nucleotides, the CDR3 is TGTGCCACCAGCACTGGGACAGCCCTTGAAGCTTTCTTT. It encodes CATSTGTALEAFF.

The chain uses TRBV15 and TRBJ2-7; D unresolved. V lost 0 bases, J lost 0 bases, and 12 bases lay in between. The CDR3 runs 16 residues. CDR1 LNHNV and CDR2 YYDKDF come from the germline V gene (reference sequence). As DNA, the CDR3 is TGTGCCACCAGCAGAGATGGCCCCCCCAGCTCCTACGAGCAGTACTTC. This translates into CATSRDGPPSSYEQYF.